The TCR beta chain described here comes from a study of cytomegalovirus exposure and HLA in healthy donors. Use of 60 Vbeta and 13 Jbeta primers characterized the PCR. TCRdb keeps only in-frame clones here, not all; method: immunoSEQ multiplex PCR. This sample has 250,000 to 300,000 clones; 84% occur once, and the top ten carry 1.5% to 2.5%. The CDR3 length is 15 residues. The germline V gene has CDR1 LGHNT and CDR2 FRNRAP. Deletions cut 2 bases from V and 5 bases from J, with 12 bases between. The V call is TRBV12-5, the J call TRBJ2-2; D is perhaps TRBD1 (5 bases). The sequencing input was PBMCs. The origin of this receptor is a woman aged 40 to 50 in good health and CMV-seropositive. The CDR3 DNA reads TGTGCTAGTGGTTTGCGGCAGGGTGTAACCGGGGAGCTGTTTTTT. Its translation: CASGLRQGVTGELFF.